The 20 T cell receptor beta chains below come from one sample, sequenced in a study of T-cell memory formation after mild COVID-19. One entry per CDR3 protein, called by TCRdb with MiXCR from the 5' RACE reads. The sample gives around 400,000 distinct CDR3 sequences, more than 20% of which show up once; 7% to 9.5% is in the top ten. Sample: PBMCs or a T cell subset sorted from them (not recorded which). The receptor set was obtained from an adult woman who had mild COVID-19 (a few samples of this study predate the infection). Cell type and time point are not known.

This clonotype was observed a handful of times. The chain carries TRBV7-6 and TRBJ2-1; 10 bases agree with TRBD2. CDR3 size: 17 residues. Germline V gives CDR1 SGHVS, CDR2 FNYEAQ. The junction had 5 bases not matched to a gene; V was cut back by 3 bases and J by 0 bases. The CDR3 reads CASSLGTSAYSYNEQFF. CDR3 nucleotide sequence: TGTGCCAGCAGCTTGGGGACTAGCGCGTACTCCTACAATGAGCAGTTCTTC.

The chain recombines TRBV20-1 with TRBJ1-2; D call uncertain. The CDR3 runs to 12 residues. Looked up from germline, CDR1 is DFQATT and CDR2 is SNEGSKA (reference sequence). The CDR3 region has the DNA TGCAGACCTCACAGTGCTAACTATGGCTACACCTTC. The encoded protein is CRPHSANYGYTF.

The V gene is TRBV4-1, the J gene TRBJ1-6, with 9 bases aligning to TRBD1. The CDR3 length is 15 residues. The V gene's germline CDR1 is MGHRA and CDR2 YSYEKL. J lost 7 bases, V lost 5 bases, and 6 bases had no gene match. CDR3 protein: CASSTGTGRNSPLHF. The CDR3 nucleotides read TGCGCCAGCAGCACCGGGACAGGGAGAAATTCACCCCTCCACTTT.

The J gene is TRBJ1-1, the V gene TRBV20-1; weak D call: TRBD1 (6 bases). The V end was cut by 0 bases, the J end by 10 bases, with 15 bases between. Germline assignment: CDR1 DFQATT and CDR2 SNEGSKA (reference sequence). There are 13 residues in the CDR3. DNA for the CDR3: TGCAGTGCTAGAGATCTCAGGACAGAGGGAGCTTTCTTT. This gives the protein CSARDLRTEGAFF.

This clonotype was detected many times. The rearrangement joins TRBV4-2 to TRBJ1-5; D remains ambiguous. Trimming left V 4 bases short and J 0 bases short, with 19 bases between. Per germline, CDR1 LGHNA and CDR2 YNFKEQ. This CDR3 comprises 18 residues. CDR3: CASSPTPGAMDSNQPQHF. Here the CDR3 DNA reads TGTGCCAGCAGCCCCACCCCCGGCGCAATGGATAGCAATCAGCCCCAGCATTTT.

This clonotype was found a few times. This chain connects TRBV7-3 to TRBJ2-5; the D is unclear. Germline CDR1 is SGHTA and CDR2 is FQGTGA. V was trimmed by 5 bases and J by 4 bases, leaving 11 bases between them. CDR3 length: 13 amino acids. CDR3 nucleotides: TGTGCCAGCAGCCTTGACCCGAGAGAGACCCAGTACTTC. Translated, it gives CASSLDPRETQYF. The full variable domain, in which reference TRBV7-3 and TRBJ2-5 provide the parts outside the CDR3, is GAGVSQTPSNKVTEKGKYVELRCDPISGHTALYWYRQSLGQGPEFLIYFQGTGAADDSGLPNDRFFAVRPEGSVSTLKIQRTERGDSAVYLCASSLDPRETQYFGPGTRLLVL.

The V gene is TRBV7-9, the J gene TRBJ2-1, with TRBD2 matching over 11 bases. The CDR3 has 15 amino acids. Germline lookup yields CDR1 SEHNR and CDR2 FQNEAQ (reference sequence). V shed 8 bases, J shed 3 bases, and the junction held 6 bases outside the gene matches. The CDR3 loop is CASAWGTSGYNEQFF. The CDR3 nucleotides are TGTGCCAGCGCCTGGGGGACTAGCGGCTACAATGAGCAGTTCTTC.

This clonotype was seen ten or more times. The V call is TRBV10-3, the J call TRBJ2-5; D perhaps matches TRBD1 (5 bases). V was clipped by 3 bases and J by 2 bases, with 13 bases between them. In germline, CDR1 is ENHRY, CDR2 SYGVKD. There are 15 residues in the CDR3. CDR3 sequence: CAISDVQGPQETQYF. CDR3 sequence (DNA): TGTGCCATCAGTGATGTGCAGGGCCCTCAAGAGACCCAGTACTTC.

The chain recombines TRBV5-4 with TRBJ2-5; 8 bases are a match to TRBD2. Germline lookup yields CDR1 SGHNT and CDR2 YYREEE (reference sequence). The CDR3 extends over 14 amino acids. V gave up 4 bases and J gave up 3 bases; unmatched junction bases: 5. CDR3 sequence (DNA): TGTGCCAGCAGCACCGGGACTAGAGAAGAGACCCAGTACTTC. As protein: CASSTGTREETQYF.

This clonotype has only a few counts. This chain links TRBV7-9 with TRBJ1-1; the match to TRBD1 covers 12 bases. Germline V gene lookup returns CDR1 SEHNR and CDR2 FQNEAQ (reference sequence). Unmatched junction bases numbered 10, after V lost 1 base and J lost 1 base. The CDR3 runs 19 residues. CDR3 nucleotides: TGTGCCAGCAGCTTAGTATCCGGGACAGGGGGCTTGGAGAACACTGAAGCTTTCTTT. Amino acid sequence: CASSLVSGTGGLENTEAFF. The full variable domain, rest sourced from reference TRBV7-9 and TRBJ1-1, is DTGVSQNPRHKITKRGQNVTFRCDPISEHNRLYWYRQTLGQGPEFLTYFQNEAQLEKSRLLSDRFSAERPKGSFSTLEIQRTEQGDSAMYLCASSLVSGTGGLENTEAFFGQGTRLTVV.

This chain connects TRBV27 to TRBJ2-7; D unresolved. The V end lost 5 bases, the J end lost 6 bases, and 14 bases lay between the germline ends. This CDR3 is built from 13 residues. In germline, CDR1 is MNHEY, CDR2 SMNVEV (reference sequence). The CDR3 loop reads CASSPNSISEQYF. The CDR3 region has the DNA TGTGCCAGCAGTCCTAATTCTATTTCCGAGCAGTACTTC.

The chain recombines TRBV12-3 or TRBV12-4 with TRBJ2-1; no definite D call. V lost 1 base and J lost 7, with 8 bases in between. This CDR3 is built from 13 residues. The CDR3 DNA sequence: TGTGCCAGCAGTTTAGGGGTTAGTAATGAGCAGTTCTTC. It encodes CASSLGVSNEQFF.

This chain uses TRBV7-8 with TRBJ2-1; TRBD2 agrees at 11 bases. Germline-derived CDR1 and CDR2 are SGHVS and FQNEAQ. V shed 4 bases, J shed 0 bases, and the junction held 5 bases outside the gene matches. The CDR3 runs 17 residues. CDR3 coding DNA: TGTGCCAGCAGCTCCCGGGGACTAGCGGCCTCCTACAATGAGCAGTTCTTC. Encoded protein: CASSSRGLAASYNEQFF.

The chain carries TRBV9 and TRBJ2-5, with 9 positions matching TRBD2. This CDR3 is 15 amino acids long. Trimming cost V 1 base and J 3 bases; bases outside gene matches: 4. Germline loops: CDR1 SGDLS, CDR2 YYNGEE. The DNA for the CDR3 is TGTGCCAGCAGCGTATTAGCGGGGGCCAAAGAGACCCAGTACTTC. Translating it yields CASSVLAGAKETQYF.

The genes are TRBV12-3 or TRBV12-4 and TRBJ1-1, with D hard to call. The V gene lost 3 bases and the J gene lost 1 base, with 9 bases spanning the gap. This CDR3 is 14 amino acids long. The CDR3 loop is CASSFYAGNTEAFF. The CDR3 region has the DNA TGTGCCAGCAGTTTCTACGCAGGGAACACTGAAGCTTTCTTT.

This clonotype was detected a few times. V and J are TRBV20-1 and TRBJ2-5; possible D gene TRBD2, 5 bases. CDR1 DFQATT and CDR2 SNEGSKA come from the germline V gene (reference sequence). V lost 0 bases and J lost 4, with 9 bases in between. This CDR3 comprises 13 residues. CDR3 sequence reads: CSARETRAETQYF. CDR3 coding DNA: TGCAGTGCTAGAGAAACTAGGGCAGAGACCCAGTACTTC.

The CDR3 reads CASSFGQDTEAFF. CDR3 in DNA: TGTGCCAGCAGCTTCGGACAAGACACTGAAGCTTTCTTT. The J gene is TRBJ1-1, the V gene TRBV2; D is perhaps TRBD1 (5 bases). Trimming stripped 6 bases from V and 3 bases from J, with 11 bases between. Germline V CDR1 and CDR2: SNHLY, FYNNEI. This CDR3 is 13 amino acids long.

V is TRBV5-1 and J is TRBJ2-5; TRBD2 might be the D (6 bases). The CDR3 has 12 residues. V was trimmed by 5 bases and J by 7 bases, leaving 12 bases between them. Germline lookup yields CDR1 SGHRS and CDR2 YFSETQ. CDR3 in amino acids: CASRDPGGTQYF. The CDR3 nucleotides are TGCGCCAGCAGGGACCCCGGGGGGACCCAGTACTTC.

The rearrangement joins TRBV4-1 to TRBJ1-4, with unresolved D. Trimming left V 4 bases short and J 0 bases short, with 12 bases between. This CDR3 spans 16 amino acids. Germline V gene lookup returns CDR1 MGHRA and CDR2 YSYEKL. This chain's CDR3 is CASSPGAASTNEKLFF. In DNA, the CDR3 is TGCGCCAGCAGCCCCGGTGCGGCTTCAACTAATGAAAAACTGTTTTTT.

This clonotype was seen only a few times. This chain uses TRBV29-1 with TRBJ2-3; a weak D match, TRBD2 (5 bases). The CDR3 runs 11 residues. Germline loops: CDR1 SQVTM, CDR2 ANQGSEA. Trimming took off 6 bases at V and 3 bases at J, with 7 bases between the two ends. CDR3 sequence: CSVEGTDTQYF. CDR3 in DNA: TGCAGCGTCGAGGGAACAGATACGCAGTATTTT.